The sequence of this T cell receptor beta chain was determined in a study of T cells in localized non-small cell lung cancer. V dropped 0 bases and J dropped 3 bases, with 13 bases sitting between them. The CDR3 consists of 15 residues. Germline V gives CDR1 SGHKS, CDR2 YYEKEE (reference sequence). Sequenced by immunoSEQ multiplex PCR; TCRdb stores in-frame clones only, minus some. The sample lists 55,000 to 80,000 clones, around four fifths occurring once. The material sequenced was peripheral blood, taken before any cancer treatment. The TCR comes from a female donor of 60 years or more with stage I lung adenocarcinoma. The chain combines TRBV5-5 with TRBJ2-7; D is perhaps TRBD1 (5 bases). CDR3 amino acids: CASSLAVGHFYEQYF. The CDR3 DNA reads TGTGCCAGCAGCTTGGCGGTTGGACACTTCTACGAGCAGTACTTC.